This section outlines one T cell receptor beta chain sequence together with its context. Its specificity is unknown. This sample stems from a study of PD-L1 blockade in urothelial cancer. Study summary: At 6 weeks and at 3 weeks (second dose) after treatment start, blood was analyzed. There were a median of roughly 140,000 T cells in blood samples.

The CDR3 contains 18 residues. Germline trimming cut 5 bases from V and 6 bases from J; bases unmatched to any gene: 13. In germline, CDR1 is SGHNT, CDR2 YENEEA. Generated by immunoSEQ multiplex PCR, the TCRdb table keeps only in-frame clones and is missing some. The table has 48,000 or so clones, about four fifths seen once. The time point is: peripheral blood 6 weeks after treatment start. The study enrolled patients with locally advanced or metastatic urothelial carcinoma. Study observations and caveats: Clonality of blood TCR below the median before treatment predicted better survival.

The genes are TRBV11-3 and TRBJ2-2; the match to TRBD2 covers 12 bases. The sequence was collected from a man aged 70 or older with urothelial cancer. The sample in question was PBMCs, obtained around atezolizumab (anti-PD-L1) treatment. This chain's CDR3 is CASSPLGGTSGPSGELFF. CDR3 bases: TGTGCCAGCAGCCCCCTCGGTGGGACTAGCGGGCCCTCCGGGGAGCTGTTTTTT.